This TCR beta chain was sequenced during a study of cytomegalovirus exposure and HLA in healthy donors. General study results and limits: Analysis performed later found more than 15,000 TCR beta sequences associated with HLA alleles at 0.05 false discovery rate.

With 60 Vbeta and 13 Jbeta primers, the PCR was carried out. Data came from immunoSEQ multiplex PCR; TCRdb stores just in-frame clones and leaves some out. The data hold about 68,000 clones, with around four fifths observed a single time. A remark on this clone: The antigen remains unidentified.

This TCR came from a human donor in good health. The sequencing input was PBMCs.

CDR3 bases: TGTGCCAGCACCGGGATTCGGCGGGAAAAAGTTGGGGAGCTGTTTTTT. It yields the protein CASTGIRREKVGELFF. The V gene is TRBV11-2, the J gene TRBJ2-2; the D gene is possibly TRBD2 (6 bases). V was clipped by 7 bases and J by 8 bases, with 23 bases between them. Germline-derived CDR1 and CDR2 are SGHAT and FQNNGV. This CDR3 region has 16 residues.